This T cell receptor beta chain derives from a study of blood T cell repertoires in COVID-19. Background on the study: Collection of acute and convalescent COVID-19 samples took place in the United States, Italy and Spain. PBMCs, B-cell-depleted T cells, or T cells provided the cDNA or gDNA that made up the material.

In the study's own analysis: The assay estimated nucleated cells by amplifying reference gene primers. Clones were read by immunoSEQ multiplex PCR, and TCRdb kept only the in-frame ones, dropping some. The V and J calls and clone size are taken from that table; D and trimming were inferred from the DNA. The sample yields more than 4,000 clones, approximately 91% seen once. The CDR3 is 14 amino acids. Germline loops: CDR1 SGHAT, CDR2 FQNNGV. V lost 5 bases and J 0 bases, leaving 11 bases between the germline ends. Sequencing was performed on peripheral blood. The chain couples TRBV11-2 to TRBJ2-7; no clear D gene. The sequence was obtained from a woman over 75 with acute or convalescent COVID-19. The DNA of the CDR3 is TGTGCCAGCAGCCCAAGTTCCTACTCCTACGAGCAGTACTTC. Its translation is CASSPSSYSYEQYF. Together with reference TRBV11-2 and TRBJ2-7, the CDR3 gives the full variable domain: EAGVAQSPRYKIIEKRQSVAFWCNPISGHATLYWYQQILGQGPKLLIQFQNNGVVDDSQLPKDRFSAERLKGVDSTLKIQPAKLEDSAVYLCASSPSSYSYEQYFGPGTRLTVT.